This T cell receptor (beta chain) was recovered during a study of monozygotic twins with inflammatory bowel disease. General study results and limits: IBD patients had lower TCRbeta diversity (inverse Simpson) than healthy co-twins. No repertoire similarity difference was seen between concordant and discordant twins; power was possibly limited.

TCRdb re-called the 5' RACE reads and catalogs CDR3 proteins one per entry, DNA excluded. This sample's table has some 150,000 distinct CDR3 sequences. The CDR3 extends over 14 amino acids. Germline assignment: CDR1 LNHDA and CDR2 SQIVND (reference sequence). In the case of this clonotype: Its antigen remains unidentified.

The TCR comes from a human donor with ulcerative colitis or Crohn's disease, or a healthy co-twin of an affected twin (not recorded which). Sequences were obtained from blood. The V call is TRBV19, the J call TRBJ1-4; TCRdb's assignment of TRBD1 cannot be checked, as there is no DNA. The CDR3 is CASSGRPGNEKLFF.